This T cell receptor (beta chain) stems from a study of blood T cell repertoires in COVID-19. Original analysis: Counts of nucleated cells, estimated from reference gene primer amplification, were obtained. TCRdb's copy holds only in-frame clones and misses some; the assay was immunoSEQ multiplex PCR. V, J and clone size are those of that table, while D and trimming were read from the DNA. Of 210,000 or so clones in the sample, around 80% are singletons; the top ten hold approximately 2.9%. The CDR3 has 15 residues. Germline CDR1 SGHVS, CDR2 FNYEAQ. The ends lost 1 base at V and 13 bases at J; junction bases unmatched: 7.

Sequenced input: peripheral blood. The receptor comes from a woman older than 75 with active or convalescent COVID-19. The rearrangement joins TRBV7-6 to TRBJ2-4; 13 nucleotides line up with TRBD2. In DNA form, the CDR3 reads TGTGCCAGCAGCTTAGAGGAGACTAGCGGGGGGTTGCAGTACTTC. Encoded protein: CASSLEETSGGLQYF.